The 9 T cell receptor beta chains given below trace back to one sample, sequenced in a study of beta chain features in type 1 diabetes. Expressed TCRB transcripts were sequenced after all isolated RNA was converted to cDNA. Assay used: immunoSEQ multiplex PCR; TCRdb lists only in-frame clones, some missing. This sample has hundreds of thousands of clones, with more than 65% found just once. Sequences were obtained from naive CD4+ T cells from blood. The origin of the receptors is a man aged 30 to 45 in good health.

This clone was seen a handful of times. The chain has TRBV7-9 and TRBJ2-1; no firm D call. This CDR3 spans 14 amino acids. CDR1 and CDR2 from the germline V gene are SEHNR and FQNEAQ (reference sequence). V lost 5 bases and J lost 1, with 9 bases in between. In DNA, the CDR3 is TGTGCCAGCAGCCAAGGGTCTTCCTACAATGAGCAGTTCTTC. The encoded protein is CASSQGSSYNEQFF.

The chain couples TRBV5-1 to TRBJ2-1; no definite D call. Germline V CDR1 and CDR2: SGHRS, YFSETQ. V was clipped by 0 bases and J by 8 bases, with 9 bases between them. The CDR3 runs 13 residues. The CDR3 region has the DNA TGCGCCAGCAGCTTGGAGGGTCTCGATGAGCAGTTCTTC. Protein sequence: CASSLEGLDEQFF.

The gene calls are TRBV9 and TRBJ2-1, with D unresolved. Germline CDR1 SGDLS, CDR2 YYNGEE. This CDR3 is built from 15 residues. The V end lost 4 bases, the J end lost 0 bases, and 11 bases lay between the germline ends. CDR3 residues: CASSPDPGSYNEQFF. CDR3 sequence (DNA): TGTGCCAGCAGCCCAGACCCTGGCTCCTACAATGAGCAGTTCTTC.

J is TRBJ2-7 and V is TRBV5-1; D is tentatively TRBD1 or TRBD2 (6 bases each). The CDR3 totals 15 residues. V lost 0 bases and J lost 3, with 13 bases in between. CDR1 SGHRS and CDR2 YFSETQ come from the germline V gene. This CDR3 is CASSLGQGTYYEQYF. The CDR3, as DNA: TGCGCCAGCAGCTTGGGCCAGGGGACTTACTACGAGCAGTACTTC.

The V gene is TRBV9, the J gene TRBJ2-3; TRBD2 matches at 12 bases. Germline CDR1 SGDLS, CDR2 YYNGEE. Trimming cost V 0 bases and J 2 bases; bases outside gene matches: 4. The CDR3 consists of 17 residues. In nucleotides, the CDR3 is TGTGCCAGCAGCGTAGAAGCTAGCGGGAGGGCCACAGATACGCAGTATTTT. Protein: CASSVEASGRATDTQYF. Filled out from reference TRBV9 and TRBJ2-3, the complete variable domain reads DSGVTQTPKHLITATGQRVTLRCSPRSGDLSVYWYQQSLDQGLQFLIQYYNGEERAKGNILERFSAQQFPDLHSELNLSSLELGDSALYFCASSVEASGRATDTQYFGPGTRLTVL.

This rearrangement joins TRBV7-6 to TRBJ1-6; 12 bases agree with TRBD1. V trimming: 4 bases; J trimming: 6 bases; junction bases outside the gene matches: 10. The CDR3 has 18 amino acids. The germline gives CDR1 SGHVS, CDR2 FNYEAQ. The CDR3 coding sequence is TGTGCCAGCAGCTGGGTTCCGGGACAGGGGGCGGTTAATTCACCCCTCCACTTT. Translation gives CASSWVPGQGAVNSPLHF.

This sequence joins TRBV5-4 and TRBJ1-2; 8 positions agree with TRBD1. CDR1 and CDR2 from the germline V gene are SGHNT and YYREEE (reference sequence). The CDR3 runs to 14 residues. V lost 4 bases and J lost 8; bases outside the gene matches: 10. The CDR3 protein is CASSIPTGGLGYTF. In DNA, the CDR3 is TGTGCCAGCAGCATACCTACAGGGGGTCTAGGCTACACCTTC.

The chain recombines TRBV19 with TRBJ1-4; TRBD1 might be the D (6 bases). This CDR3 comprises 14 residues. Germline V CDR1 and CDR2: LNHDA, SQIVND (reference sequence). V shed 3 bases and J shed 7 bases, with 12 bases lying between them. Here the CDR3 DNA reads TGTGCCAGTAGTATGGGACAATGGAGTGAAAAACTGTTTTTT. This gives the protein CASSMGQWSEKLFF.

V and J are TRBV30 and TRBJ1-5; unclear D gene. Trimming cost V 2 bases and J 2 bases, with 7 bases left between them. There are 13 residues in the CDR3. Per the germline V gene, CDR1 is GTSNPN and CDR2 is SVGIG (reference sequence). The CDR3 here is CAWSTQGNQPQHF. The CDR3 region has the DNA TGTGCCTGGAGTACGCAGGGCAATCAGCCCCAGCATTTT.